The T cell receptor (beta chain) described here comes from a study of Ad26.COV2.S vaccination and SARS-CoV-2 variants. Background on the study: Enrollment placed the donor in the COV1001 Ad26.COV2.S trial arm. Once, or twice with 56 days between doses, Ad26.COV2.S was given intramuscularly. Study-level points and caveats: Total responses of T cells may have been underestimated by the analyses of TCR breadth and depth.

Regarding this clone: Its specificity is not known.

The treatment is: around 19 received Ad26.COV2.S at low or high dose, single or two shots; about 5 received placebo; per-sample allocation not given. Day 63 after the first vaccine or placebo injection was the time point for sampling. Wuhan-strain SARS-CoV-2 spike was expressed by the Ad26 vector that made up the vaccine. TCRdb keeps only in-frame clones here, not all; method: immunoSEQ multiplex PCR. The data show about 350,000 clones, 85% seen once. CDR1 SGHRS and CDR2 YFSETQ come from the germline V gene. Trimming cost V 5 bases and J 9 bases, with 15 bases left between them. The CDR3 consists of 14 residues.

Material: peripheral blood, obtained in a trial of Ad26.COV2.S vaccine versus placebo. The gene calls are TRBV5-1 and TRBJ1-6; no definite D call. This sequence originates from a person between 18 and 65 years old who received the Ad26.COV2.S COVID-19 vaccine or a placebo. CDR3 sequence: CASREQGLGSPLHF. The DNA of the CDR3 is TGCGCCAGCAGAGAGCAAGGTCTCGGTTCACCCCTCCACTTT.